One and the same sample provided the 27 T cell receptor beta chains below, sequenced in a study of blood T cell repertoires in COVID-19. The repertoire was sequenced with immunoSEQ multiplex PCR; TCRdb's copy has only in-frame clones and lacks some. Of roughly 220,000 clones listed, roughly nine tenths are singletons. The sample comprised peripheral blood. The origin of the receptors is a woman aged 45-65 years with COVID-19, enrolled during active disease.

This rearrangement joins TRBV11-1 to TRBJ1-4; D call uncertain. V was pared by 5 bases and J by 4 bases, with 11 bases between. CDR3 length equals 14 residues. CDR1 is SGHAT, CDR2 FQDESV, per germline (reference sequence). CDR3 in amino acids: CASSPLSLNEKLFF. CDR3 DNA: TGTGCCAGCAGCCCTCTATCCCTTAATGAAAAACTGTTTTTT.

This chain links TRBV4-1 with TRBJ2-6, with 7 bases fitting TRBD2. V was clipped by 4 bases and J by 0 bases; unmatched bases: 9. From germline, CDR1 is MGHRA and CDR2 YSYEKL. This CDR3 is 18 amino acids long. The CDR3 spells CASSPRRAGDSGANVLTF. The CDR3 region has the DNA TGCGCCAGCAGCCCACGGAGGGCGGGAGACTCTGGGGCCAACGTCCTGACTTTC.

As DNA, the CDR3 is TGTGCCAGCAAGGAAGTAGCGGGGAATGAGCAGTTCTTC. Amino acid sequence: CASKEVAGNEQFF. The rearrangement joins TRBV2 to TRBJ2-1; TRBD2 matches 8 bases. V shed 7 bases, J shed 7 bases, and the junction held 6 bases outside the gene matches. The CDR3 length is 13 residues. Germline V CDR1 and CDR2: SNHLY, FYNNEI.

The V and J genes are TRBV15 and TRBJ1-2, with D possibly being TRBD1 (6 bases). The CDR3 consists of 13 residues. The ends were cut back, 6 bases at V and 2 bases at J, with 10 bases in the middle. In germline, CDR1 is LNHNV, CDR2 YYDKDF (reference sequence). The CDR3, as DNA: TGTGCCACCAGGGACAGCCTCAACTATGGCTACACCTTC. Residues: CATRDSLNYGYTF.

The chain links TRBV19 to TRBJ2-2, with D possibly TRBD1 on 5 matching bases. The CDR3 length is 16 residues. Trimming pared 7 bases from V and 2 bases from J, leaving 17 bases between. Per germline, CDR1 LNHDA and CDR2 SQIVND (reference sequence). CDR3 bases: TGTGCCAGTACAAGGGAAGGGGTGGTTAACACCGGGGAGCTGTTTTTT. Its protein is CASTREGVVNTGELFF. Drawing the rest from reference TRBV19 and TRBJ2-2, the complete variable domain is DGGITQSPKYLFRKEGQNVTLSCEQNLNHDAMYWYRQDPGQGLRLIYYSQIVNDFQKGDIAEGYSVSREKKESFPLTVTSAQKNPTAFYLCASTREGVVNTGELFFGEGSRLTVL.

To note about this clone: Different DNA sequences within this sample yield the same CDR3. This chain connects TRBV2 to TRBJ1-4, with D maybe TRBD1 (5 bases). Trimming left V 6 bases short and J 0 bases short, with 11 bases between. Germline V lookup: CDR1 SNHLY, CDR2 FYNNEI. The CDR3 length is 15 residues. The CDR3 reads CASSLDRTTNEKLFF. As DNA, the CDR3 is TGTGCCAGCAGCCTCGACAGAACAACTAATGAAAAACTGTTTTTT. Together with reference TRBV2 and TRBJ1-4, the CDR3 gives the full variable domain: EPEVTQTPSHQVTQMGQEVILRCVPISNHLYFYWYRQILGQKVEFLVSFYNNEISEKSEIFDDQFSVERPDGSNFTLKIRSTKLEDSAMYFCASSLDRTTNEKLFFGSGTQLSVL.

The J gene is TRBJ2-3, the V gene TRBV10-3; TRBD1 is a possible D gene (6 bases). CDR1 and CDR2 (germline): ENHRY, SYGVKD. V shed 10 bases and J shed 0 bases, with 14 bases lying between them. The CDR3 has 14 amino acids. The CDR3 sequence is CATEDRTSTDTQYF. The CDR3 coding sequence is TGTGCCACCGAAGACAGGACGAGCACAGATACGCAGTATTTT.

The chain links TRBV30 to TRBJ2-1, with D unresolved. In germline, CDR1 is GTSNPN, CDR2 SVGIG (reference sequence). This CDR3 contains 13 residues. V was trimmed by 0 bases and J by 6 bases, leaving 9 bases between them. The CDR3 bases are TGTGCCTGGAGTGTAATGGGCCTCAATGAGCAGTTCTTC. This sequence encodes CAWSVMGLNEQFF. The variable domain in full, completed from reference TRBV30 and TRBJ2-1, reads SQTIHQWPATLVQPVGSPLSLECTVEGTSNPNLYWYRQAAGRGLQLLFYSVGIGQISSEVPQNLSASRPQDRQFILSSKKLLLSDSGFYLCAWSVMGLNEQFFGPGTRLTVL.

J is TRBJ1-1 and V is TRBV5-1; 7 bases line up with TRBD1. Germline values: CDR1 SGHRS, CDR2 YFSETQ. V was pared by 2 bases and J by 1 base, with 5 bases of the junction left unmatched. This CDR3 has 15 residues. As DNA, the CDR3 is TGCGCCAGCAGCTTTGGGGGACAGAGGAACACTGAAGCTTTCTTT. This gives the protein CASSFGGQRNTEAFF.

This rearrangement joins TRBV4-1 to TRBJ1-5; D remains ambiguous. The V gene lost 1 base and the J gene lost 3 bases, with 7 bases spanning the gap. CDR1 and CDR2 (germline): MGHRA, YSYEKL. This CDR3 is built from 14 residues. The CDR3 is CASSQGGFNQPQHF. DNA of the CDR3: TGCGCCAGCAGCCAAGGAGGATTCAATCAGCCCCAGCATTTT.

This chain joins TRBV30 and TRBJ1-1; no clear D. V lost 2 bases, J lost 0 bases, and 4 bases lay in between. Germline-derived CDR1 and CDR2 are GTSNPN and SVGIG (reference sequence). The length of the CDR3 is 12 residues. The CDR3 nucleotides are TGTGCCTGGAGTTACATGAACACTGAAGCTTTCTTT. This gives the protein CAWSYMNTEAFF.

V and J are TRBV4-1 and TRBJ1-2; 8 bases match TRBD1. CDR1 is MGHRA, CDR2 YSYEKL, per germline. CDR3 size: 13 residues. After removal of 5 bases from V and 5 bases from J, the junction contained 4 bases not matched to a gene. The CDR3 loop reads CASSWDRNYGYTF. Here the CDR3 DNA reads TGCGCCAGCAGCTGGGACAGGAATTATGGCTACACCTTC.

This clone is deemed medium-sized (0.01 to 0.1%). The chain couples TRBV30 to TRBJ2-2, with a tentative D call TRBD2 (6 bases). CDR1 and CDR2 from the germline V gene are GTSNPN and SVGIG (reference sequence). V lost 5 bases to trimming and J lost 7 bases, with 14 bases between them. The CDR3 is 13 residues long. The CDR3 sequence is CAWSRGSVGELFF. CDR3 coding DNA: TGTGCCTGGTCCCGGGGGAGTGTCGGGGAGCTGTTTTTT.

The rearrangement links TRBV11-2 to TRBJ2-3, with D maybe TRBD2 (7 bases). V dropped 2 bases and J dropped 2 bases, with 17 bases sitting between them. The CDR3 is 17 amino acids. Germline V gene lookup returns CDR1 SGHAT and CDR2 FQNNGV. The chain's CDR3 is CASSLLEAGAVTDTQYF. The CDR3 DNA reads TGTGCCAGCAGCTTACTAGAGGCGGGGGCCGTCACAGATACGCAGTATTTT.

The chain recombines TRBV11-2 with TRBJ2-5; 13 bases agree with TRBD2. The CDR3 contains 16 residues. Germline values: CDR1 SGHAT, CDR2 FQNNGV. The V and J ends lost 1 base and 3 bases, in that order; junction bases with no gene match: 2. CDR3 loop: CASSLGLAGGKETQYF. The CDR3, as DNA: TGTGCCAGCAGCTTAGGACTAGCGGGGGGAAAAGAGACCCAGTACTTC.

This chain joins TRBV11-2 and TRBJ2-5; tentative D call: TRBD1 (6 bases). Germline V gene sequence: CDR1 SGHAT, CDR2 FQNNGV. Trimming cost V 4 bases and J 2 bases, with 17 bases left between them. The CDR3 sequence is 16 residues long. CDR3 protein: CASSSLGRTVQETQYF. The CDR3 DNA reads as TGTGCCAGCAGCTCACTCGGCCGGACAGTACAAGAGACCCAGTACTTC. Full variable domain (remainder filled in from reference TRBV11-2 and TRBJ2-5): EAGVAQSPRYKIIEKRQSVAFWCNPISGHATLYWYQQILGQGPKLLIQFQNNGVVDDSQLPKDRFSAERLKGVDSTLKIQPAKLEDSAVYLCASSSLGRTVQETQYFGPGTRLLVL.

CDR3 nucleotides: TGTGCCAGCAGCCCCCGACTAGCGGGGGGGTCAGAGACCCAGTACTTC. Protein sequence: CASSPRLAGGSETQYF. The gene calls are TRBV4-2 and TRBJ2-5, with 14 bases fitting TRBD2. J gave up 4 bases and V 4 bases, and 5 bases lay outside the gene matches. Germline assignment: CDR1 LGHNA and CDR2 YNFKEQ. The CDR3 is 16 amino acids.

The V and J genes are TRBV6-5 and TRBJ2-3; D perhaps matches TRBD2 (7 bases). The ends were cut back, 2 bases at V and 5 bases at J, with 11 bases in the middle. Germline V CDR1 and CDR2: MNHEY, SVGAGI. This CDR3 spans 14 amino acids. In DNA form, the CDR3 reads TGTGCCAGCAGTTACGGGAGGGGACAAGATACGCAGTATTTT. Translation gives CASSYGRGQDTQYF.

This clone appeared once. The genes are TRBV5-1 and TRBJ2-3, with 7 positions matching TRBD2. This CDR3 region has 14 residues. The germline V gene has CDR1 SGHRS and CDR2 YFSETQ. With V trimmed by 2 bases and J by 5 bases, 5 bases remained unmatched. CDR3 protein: CASSFVGGRDTQYF. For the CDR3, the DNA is TGCGCCAGCAGCTTTGTGGGGGGGAGAGATACGCAGTATTTT.

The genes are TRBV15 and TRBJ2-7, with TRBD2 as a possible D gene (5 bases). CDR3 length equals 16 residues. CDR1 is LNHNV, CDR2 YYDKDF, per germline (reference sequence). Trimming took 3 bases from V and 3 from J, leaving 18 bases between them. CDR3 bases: TGTGCCACCAGCAGGAAACGGGATGCCCGGTACTACGAGCAGTACGTC. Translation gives CATSRKRDARYYEQYV.

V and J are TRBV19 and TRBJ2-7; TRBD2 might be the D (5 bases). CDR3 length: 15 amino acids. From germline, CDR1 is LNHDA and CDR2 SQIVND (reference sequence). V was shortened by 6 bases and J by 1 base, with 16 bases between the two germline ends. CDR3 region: CASSERRGRSYEQYF. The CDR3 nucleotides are TGTGCCAGTAGCGAGCGACGCGGGCGATCCTACGAGCAGTACTTC. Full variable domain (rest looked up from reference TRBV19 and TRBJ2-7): DGGITQSPKYLFRKEGQNVTLSCEQNLNHDAMYWYRQDPGQGLRLIYYSQIVNDFQKGDIAEGYSVSREKKESFPLTVTSAQKNPTAFYLCASSERRGRSYEQYFGPGTRLTVT.

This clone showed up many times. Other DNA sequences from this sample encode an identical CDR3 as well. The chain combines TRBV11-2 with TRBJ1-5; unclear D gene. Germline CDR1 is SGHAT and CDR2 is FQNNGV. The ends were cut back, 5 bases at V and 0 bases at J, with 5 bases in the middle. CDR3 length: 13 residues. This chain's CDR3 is CASSLYSNQPQHF. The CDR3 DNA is TGTGCCAGCAGCCTATATAGCAATCAGCCCCAGCATTTT.

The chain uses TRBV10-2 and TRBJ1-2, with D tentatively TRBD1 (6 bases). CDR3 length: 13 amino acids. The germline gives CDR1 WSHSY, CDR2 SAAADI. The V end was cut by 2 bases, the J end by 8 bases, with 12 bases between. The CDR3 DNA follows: TGCGCCAGCAGTGAGGGGGGGGCGGGGGGCTACACCTTC. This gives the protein CASSEGGAGGYTF.

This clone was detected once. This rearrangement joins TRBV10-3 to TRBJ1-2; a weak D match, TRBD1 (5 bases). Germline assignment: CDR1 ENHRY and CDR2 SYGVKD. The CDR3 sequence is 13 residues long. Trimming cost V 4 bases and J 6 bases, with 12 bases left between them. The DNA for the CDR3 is TGTGCCATCAGTGGGGGGAGGGGACATGGCTACACCTTC. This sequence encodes CAISGGRGHGYTF.

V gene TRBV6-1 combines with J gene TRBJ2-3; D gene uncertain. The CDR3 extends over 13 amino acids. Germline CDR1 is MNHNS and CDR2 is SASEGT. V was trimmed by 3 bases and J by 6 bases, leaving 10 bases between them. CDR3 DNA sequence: TGTGCCAGCAGTGACGGTAGGCGGGATACGCAGTATTTT. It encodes CASSDGRRDTQYF.

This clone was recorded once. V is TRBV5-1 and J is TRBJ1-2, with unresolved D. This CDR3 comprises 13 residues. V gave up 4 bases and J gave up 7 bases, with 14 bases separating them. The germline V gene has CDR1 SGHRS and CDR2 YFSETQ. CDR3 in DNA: TGCGCCAGCAGCACGGAGGGAGGCTCTGGCTACACCTTC. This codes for CASSTEGGSGYTF.

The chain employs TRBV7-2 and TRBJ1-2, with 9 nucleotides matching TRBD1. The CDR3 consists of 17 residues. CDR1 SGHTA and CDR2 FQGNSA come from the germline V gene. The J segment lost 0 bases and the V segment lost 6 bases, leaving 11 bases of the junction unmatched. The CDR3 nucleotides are TGTGCCAGCAGGGCAGGACAGGGGAAGGGTTCTAACTATGGCTACACCTTC. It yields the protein CASRAGQGKGSNYGYTF.